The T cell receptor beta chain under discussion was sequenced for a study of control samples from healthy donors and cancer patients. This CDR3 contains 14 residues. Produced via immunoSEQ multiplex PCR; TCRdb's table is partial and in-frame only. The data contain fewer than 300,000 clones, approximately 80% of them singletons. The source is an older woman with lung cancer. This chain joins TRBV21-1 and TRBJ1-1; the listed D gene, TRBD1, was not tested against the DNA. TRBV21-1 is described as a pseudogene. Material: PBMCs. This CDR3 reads CASSKKTGNTEAFF. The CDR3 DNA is TGTGCCAGCAGCAAAAAAACAGGGAACACTGAAGCTTTCTTT.